Reported below is one TCR beta chain. This entry belongs to a study of blood T cell repertoires in COVID-19. Turning to the study itself: Material from acute and convalescent COVID-19 was sourced from the United States, Italy and Spain. The analysed material was cDNA or gDNA that came from T cells, B-cell-depleted T cells, or PBMCs.

CDR1 and CDR2 (germline): MGHRA, YSYEKL. The CDR3 covers 15 residues. Unmatched junction bases numbered 4, after V lost 1 base and J lost 4 bases. Per the original data handling: Nucleated cell counts were estimated from reference gene primer amplification. Profiled with immunoSEQ multiplex PCR; TCRdb holds only in-frame clones, not every one. V, J and clone size reflect that table, while D and trimming were determined from the DNA. The top ten clones hold around 27% of a sample with under 250,000 clones, roughly 84% of them seen once. Sequenced sample: peripheral blood. This chain uses TRBV4-1 with TRBJ2-1, with 7 positions matching TRBD2. The source of this sequence is a man aged 35 to 55 with acute or convalescent COVID-19. The CDR3 loop is CASSQGLAQYNEQFF. As DNA, the CDR3 is TGCGCCAGCAGCCAAGGACTAGCCCAGTACAATGAGCAGTTCTTC.